The sequence of this T cell receptor (beta chain) was determined in a study of PD-1 blockade in mismatch repair-deficient tumors. Study outcomes and limitations: After pembrolizumab, tumor-resident clones rose rapidly, then generally contracted before radiologic responses.

Sequencing was performed with immunoSEQ multiplex PCR; in TCRdb, only in-frame clones are kept and a portion is missing. The table has tens of thousands of clones, over 70% seen once. The germline V and J ends were trimmed by 1 base and 6 bases, with 24 bases remaining between them. The CDR3 is 18 residues long. CDR1 MNHGY and CDR2 SAAAGT come from the germline V gene. This clone was picked up one time. Its antigen is undetermined. J is TRBJ1-2 and V is TRBV6-8; tentative D call: TRBD1 (5 bases). This clonotype was obtained from an adult with mismatch repair-deficient cancer. Sequencing was performed on peripheral blood, taken 12 weeks after starting pembrolizumab. The CDR3 sequence: CASSYWGGISPPQDGYTF. CDR3 nucleotide sequence: TGTGCCAGCAGTTACTGGGGCGGGATATCCCCTCCTCAAGATGGCTACACCTTC.